This TCR beta chain was profiled in a study of CD8+CD57+ T cells in acquired aplastic anemia. About the study: Sorted CD4+ plus CD8+ cells gave DNA averaging about 3.2 ug.

The use of genomic DNA as template underpinned the TCR beta VDJ and CDR3 profiling. TCRdb reanalysed the reads using MiXCR and keeps one entry per CDR3 protein. The sample has roughly 280,000 distinct CDR3 sequences; approximately 57% are singletons. This clonotype was observed a handful of times. Its specificity is not known. Germline V gives CDR1 MNHNS, CDR2 SASEGT. This CDR3 is built from 15 residues. V was pared by 3 bases and J by 2 bases, with 14 bases between. Patients chosen for sequencing had CD8+CD57+ cells that had expanded, as shown by flow cytometry. General observations from the study: Between patients and controls, CD8+ Simpson's diversity did not vary significantly.

The V and J genes are TRBV6-1 and TRBJ2-7; possibly TRBD2 for D (6 bases). The sequenced material came from sorted CD4+, CD8+, or CD8+CD57+ T cells (not recorded which) from PBMCs. This TCR was recovered from a human donor with aplastic anemia. This chain's CDR3 is CASSEIAGRTYEQYF. Here the CDR3 DNA reads TGTGCCAGCAGTGAGATAGCAGGGAGGACCTACGAGCAGTACTTC.